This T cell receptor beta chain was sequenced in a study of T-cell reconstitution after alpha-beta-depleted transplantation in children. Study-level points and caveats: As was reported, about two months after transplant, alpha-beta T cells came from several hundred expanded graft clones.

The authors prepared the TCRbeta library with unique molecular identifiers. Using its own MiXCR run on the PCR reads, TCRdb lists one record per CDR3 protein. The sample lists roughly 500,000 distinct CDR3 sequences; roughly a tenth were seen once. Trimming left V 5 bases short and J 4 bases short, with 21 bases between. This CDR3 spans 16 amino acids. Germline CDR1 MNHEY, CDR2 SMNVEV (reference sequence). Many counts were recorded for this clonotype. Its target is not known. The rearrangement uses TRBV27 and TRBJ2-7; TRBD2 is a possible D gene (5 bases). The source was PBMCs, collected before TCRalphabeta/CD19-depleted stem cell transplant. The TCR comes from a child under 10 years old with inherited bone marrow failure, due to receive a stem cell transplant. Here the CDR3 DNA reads TGTGCCAGCAGTCCCCAACTCGTGGGGAGAGGGTACGAGCAGTACTTC. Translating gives CASSPQLVGRGYEQYF.